This T cell receptor beta chain was sequenced for a study of T cell responses to AZD1222 COVID-19 vaccine (dated by TCRdb to the early 2020s). Regarding the research as a whole: A total of about 240 trial participants underwent TCR sequencing, of whom about 200 received two doses of AZD1222 and about 25 received two doses of the MenACWY control vaccine. Enrollment into the trials was organized by age into subgroups of 18-55, 56-69 and 70-plus years, and those subgroups contained about 160, 30 and 59 TCR-sequenced participants, respectively.

In the case of this clone: The clone's antigen remains unknown. The sample holds no much larger clone one base away, and base qualities are not on file.

The germline V gene encodes CDR1 ENHRY and CDR2 SYGVKD. V loses 0 bases, J loses 8 bases, and the germline ends lie 11 bases apart. The CDR3 starts with the cysteine, ends with the phenylalanine, and has 14 residues. Here the CDR3 DNA is all that survives: 42 bases in frame from base 1. Reading the label with the study, this specimen's time point is: about 28 days (+/-7) after the second vaccine dose. AZD1222 recipients whose second dose came at about 4 weeks and those whose second dose came at about 12 weeks were combined into one group, since spike-specific TCR depth and breadth did not differ between the two schedules. Vaccinee samples were obtained from the UK trials COV001 and COV002, which included a single-blind randomized controlled phase 2/3 trial of AZD1222 (ChAdOx1 nCoV-19) in healthy adults. For TCRbeta chain sequencing, PBMC samples were collected from trial participants at day 0 and at day 28 after the second dose.

The CDR3 regions of human TCRbeta chains were analyzed by immunosequencing. The paper's processing steps were these. Repertoire TCRs were checked for matches against a reference library of SARS-CoV-2-specific TCRs that had been generated using the MIRA antigen-specificity platform. Breadth was defined as the fraction of unique TCRs that were SARS-CoV-2-associated, and depth was defined as the fraction of total T cells that were SARS-CoV-2-associated. Using the MIRA data, each spike-specific TCR was mapped to the spike region that the TCR reacts to and placed in a CD4 or CD8 class. Log10-transformed breadth and depth values were compared by one-way ANOVA with Sidak's multiple comparisons tests. TCRdb took over this immuneACCESS table, retaining in-frame rearrangements with V and J assigned. Such tables are incomplete; in checked studies, under half of the missing clones stem from an unresolved V gene, and the remainder is unexplained. D and trimming come from the DNA, and the V and J calls and clone size come from that table. For this sample the table gives some 250,000 clones, of which 94% were detected only once. Around 0.57% of the sample rests with the top ten.

Overall study results and their limits: Only a handful of AZD1222 recipients were SARS-CoV-2 seropositive at baseline, limiting conclusions about previously exposed vaccinees. The whole spike protein was spanned by vaccine-associated CD4 TCRs, and dominant responses were seen in regions 160-218 and 743-854. Most participants were white British and females outnumbered males, and the authors suggested that clonal diversity may have been underestimated. Epitopes outside the regions mutated in the B.1.351 and B.1.1.7 variants were reportedly recognized by nearly half of the unique spike-specific TCRs. In the small 56-69-year group, the increase in depth fell short of significance, most likely because of low power. No day 14 peak-response samples were available, so repertoires were characterized only after the peak T cell response. After two AZD1222 doses, both the breadth and the depth of spike-specific TCRs were significantly higher than at day 0 and than in MenACWY recipients.

Here the chain combines TRBV10-3 and TRBJ2-4, with no D gene named confidently. The receptor was isolated from an adult who received the AZD1222 COVID-19 vaccine. Specimen: peripheral blood, collected 28 days after the second AZD1222 dose. The nucleotides are TGTGCCATCAGTGAGTCAGTAGGGCGCGACATTCAGTACTTC. Its protein is CAISESVGRDIQYF.